The sequence of this T cell receptor beta chain was determined in a study of Ad26.COV2.S vaccination and SARS-CoV-2 variants. Study-level information: Donor was assigned to the Ad26.COV2.S arm of trial COV1001. Study-wide results and limits: TCR breadth and depth estimates may have understated total T cell responses.

The CDR3 has 16 amino acids. The V and J ends lost 3 bases and 2 bases respectively, with 15 bases between them. The germline V gene has CDR1 SGDLS and CDR2 YYNGEE. The method was immunoSEQ multiplex PCR; TCRdb's version includes in-frame clones alone and lacks a portion of them. The data contain roughly 320,000 clones, around 87% of them singletons. Regarding this clone: What it binds is unknown.

The treatment denotes: 15 to 20 received Ad26.COV2.S at low or high dose, single or two shots; roughly five received placebo; per-sample allocation not given. Vaccine and placebo recipients were sampled on day 63 after the first injection. Recruitment in Boston yielded a donor of adult age, 18-55 years. Material: peripheral blood, obtained in a trial of Ad26.COV2.S vaccine versus placebo. V and J are TRBV9 and TRBJ1-5, with D possibly TRBD1 on 5 matching bases. The source of this sequence is a person aged 18 to 65 who received the Ad26.COV2.S COVID-19 vaccine or a placebo. Here the CDR3 DNA reads TGTGCCAGCAGCGGGGGGACGACCCGCGGCAATCAGCCCCAGCATTTT. This codes for CASSGGTTRGNQPQHF.